This is a list of T cell receptor beta chains from one sample in a study of blood T cell repertoires in COVID-19. Here immunoSEQ multiplex PCR was the method, and the copy in TCRdb shows in-frame clones only, minus some. The table includes some 200,000 clones, approximately 90% detected once. What was sequenced was PBMCs or T cells enriched from blood (not recorded which). The receptor set was obtained from a young woman who had recovered from COVID-19. The CDR3 runs from the conserved cysteine through the conserved F or W. The order of the fields is D gene, V gene, J gene, CDR3 protein, CDR3 DNA. D genes are given only for firm matches.

>NA|TRBV6-6|TRBJ2-1
CASSYSADINEQFF
TGTGCCAGCAGTTACTCGGCAGATATCAATGAGCAGTTCTTC
>TRBD1|TRBV6-6|TRBJ2-7
CASSPLVGDRGRKSYEQYF
TGTGCCAGCAGTCCGCTCGTAGGGGACAGGGGGCGAAAGTCGTACGAGCAGTACTTC
>NA|TRBV5-6|TRBJ2-5
CASSLLATQETQYF
TGTGCCAGCAGCCTCTTAGCAACCCAAGAGACCCAGTACTTC
>NA|TRBV12-3/TRBV12-4|TRBJ2-4
CASSFALSYIQYF
TGTGCCAGCAGTTTTGCGCTTAGTTACATTCAGTACTTC
>TRBD1|TRBV11-2|TRBJ1-1
CASSLVRGVTGANTEAFF
TGTGCCAGCAGCTTAGTTAGGGGTGTGACAGGGGCGAACACTGAAGCTTTCTTT
>TRBD1|TRBV7-9|TRBJ1-2
CASSLGTGIYGYTF
TGTGCCAGCAGCTTGGGGACAGGGATCTATGGCTACACCTTC
>NA|TRBV27|TRBJ2-5
CASSYSGTLQETQYF
TGTGCCAGCAGTTATTCCGGGACATTACAAGAGACCCAGTACTTC
>NA|TRBV6-5|TRBJ1-1
CASSRQNTEAFF
TGTGCCAGCAGTAGACAGAACACTGAAGCTTTCTTT
>NA|TRBV5-6|TRBJ2-1
CASSQSGIDEQFF
TGTGCCAGCAGCCAATCGGGGATTGATGAGCAGTTCTTC
>TRBD1|TRBV7-6|TRBJ1-2
CASSLAGTDNYGYTF
TGTGCCAGCAGCTTAGCGGGGACAGATAACTATGGCTACACCTTC
>TRBD1|TRBV19|TRBJ1-2
CASSGTGYWDAGYTF
TGTGCCAGTAGCGGGACAGGTTATTGGGATGCTGGCTACACCTTC
>TRBD1|TRBV4-3|TRBJ1-3
CASSQGDSDRGLFSGNTIYF
TGCGCCAGCAGCCAAGGGGACTCGGACAGGGGGCTCTTCTCTGGAAACACCATATATTTT
>NA|TRBV13|TRBJ1-4
CASSLRRQANEKLFF
TGTGCCAGCAGCTTAAGGCGACAGGCTAATGAAAAACTGTTTTTT